This T cell receptor beta chain was retrieved from a study of shared clonotypes between healthy human individuals. Whole-study results and caveats: Only blood underwent sampling, and tissue repertoires likely differ.

Assay used: immunoSEQ multiplex PCR; TCRdb lists only in-frame clones, some missing. The sample has about 2,200,000 clones; approximately 94% are singletons. Turning to this clone: Its antigen is unknown.

Naive-designated CD8 cells lacked CD45RO, were positively enriched for CCR7, and omitted terminally differentiated effector memory CD45RA+ cells. This receptor was taken from a man in his late teens or twenties in good health. Some clones in this sample may be carry-over from other donors' samples. Sequences were obtained from naive CD8+ T cells from PBMCs.

The CDR3: CASEDRGQWDSGNTIYF. The CDR3 coding sequence is TGTGCCAGCGAGGACAGGGGACAATGGGACTCTGGAAACACCATATATTTT. This chain links TRBV28 with TRBJ1-3; 9 bases fit TRBD1. Germline V gene lookup returns CDR1 MDHEN and CDR2 SYDVKM. With V trimmed by 8 bases and J by 0 bases, 11 bases remained unmatched. The CDR3 sequence is 17 residues long.